This T cell receptor (beta chain) was captured in a study of CXCR3-negative and CXCR3-positive naive CD8 T cells. Carrying UMI labels, the TRB cDNA libraries were prepared through 5' RACE. Following a re-call of the 5' RACE reads, TCRdb has one entry per CDR3 protein and lacks DNA. This sample lists under 150,000 distinct CDR3 sequences; its ten largest clones have 0.41%. CDR1 SGHRS and CDR2 YFSETQ come from the germline V gene. There are 17 residues in the CDR3. Study-wide points: In CXCR3-positive naive cells, the TRB CDR3s were more hydrophobic than in CXCR3-negative naive cells.

With regard to this clonotype: What it recognizes is unknown.

The source material was naive CXCR3+ CD8+ T cells from blood. Subset meaning: CD45RO-CCR7+CD27+CD95- naive CD8+ T cells expressing CXCR3 (TNR3+). This clonotype was sampled from a human donor in good health. Some clones in this sample may be carry-over from other donors' samples. The V gene is TRBV5-1, the J gene TRBJ1-4; the D call from TCRdb, TRBD1, cannot be confirmed without DNA. CDR3 protein: CASSSIGTGGANEKLFF. The full variable domain, with the rest looked up from reference TRBV5-1 and TRBJ1-4, is KAGVTQTPRYLIKTRGQQVTLSCSPISGHRSVSWYQQTPGQGLQFLFEYFSETQRNKGNFPGRFSGRQFSNSRSEMNVSTLELGDSALYLCASSSIGTGGANEKLFFGSGTQLSVL.